What follows are 17 T cell receptor beta chains derived from one specimen sequenced in a study of Graves' ophthalmopathy and Graves' hyperthyroidism. The sequenced template was RNA, covering the TCR beta CDR3 region. Amplification began with first-round RT-PCR using HTBI primers, then second-round multiplex PCR was performed. TCRdb independently ran MiXCR on the multiplex PCR reads; one entry per CDR3 protein. The sample shows roughly 500,000 distinct CDR3 sequences, approximately 14% of them seen only once. Sequencing was done on a sample of blood. All receptors come from a woman younger than 45 with Graves' ophthalmopathy.

This clonotype was observed at least ten times. The chain uses TRBV6-1 and TRBJ2-2; TRBD2 is a possible D gene (6 bases). The germline V gene encodes CDR1 MNHNS and CDR2 SASEGT. Trimming pared 2 bases from V and 6 bases from J, leaving 10 bases between. The CDR3 is 14 residues long. The CDR3 reads CASSEPRGSGELFF. DNA for the CDR3: TGTGCCAGCAGTGAACCACGGGGGTCCGGGGAGCTGTTTTTT.

This clonotype was counted many times. The chain carries TRBV6-1 and TRBJ2-5, with 9 bases fitting TRBD2. CDR1 is MNHNS, CDR2 SASEGT, per germline. The CDR3 is 12 amino acids. Germline trimming cut 8 bases from V and 5 bases from J; bases unmatched to any gene: 3. CDR3 nucleotide sequence: TGTGCCAGCTGGACTAGCGAGGAGACCCAGTACTTC. The encoded protein is CASWTSEETQYF.

Ten or more counts support this clonotype. One end of the junction fails to match germline, which may point to a read error. This sequence joins TRBV2 and TRBJ2-5; 7 bases match TRBD2. The CDR3 covers 14 residues. The germline V gene has CDR1 SNHLY and CDR2 FYNNEI. The CDR3 spells CAGSLAGPQETQYF. The CDR3 DNA is TGTGCCGGCAGCTTAGCGGGTCCGCAAGAGACCCAGTACTTC.

At least ten counts were recorded for this clonotype. The chain has TRBV10-3 and TRBJ2-5, with D perhaps being TRBD1 or TRBD2 (5 bases each). The length of the CDR3 is 11 residues. The V end lost 11 bases, the J end lost 7 bases, and 14 bases lay between the germline ends. Germline V gene data show CDR1 as ENHRY and CDR2 as SYGVKD. CDR3 loop: CAADNGGTQYF. Written as DNA, the CDR3 is TGTGCCGCGGACAATGGGGGGACCCAGTACTTC.

This clonotype was seen at least ten times. V is TRBV28 and J is TRBJ2-7, with a weak D call TRBD1 (6 bases). Trimming left V 3 bases short and J 3 bases short, with 9 bases between. The CDR3 covers 13 residues. Per the germline V gene, CDR1 is MDHEN and CDR2 is SYDVKM. CDR3 in DNA: TGTGCCAGCAGTTTGGGGACACTCTACGAGCAGTACTTC. Translating gives CASSLGTLYEQYF.

This clonotype showed up many times. The chain combines TRBV12-3 or TRBV12-4 with TRBJ1-5, with TRBD1 matching 7 bases. The CDR3 loop spans 16 amino acids. With V trimmed by 5 bases and J by 3 bases, 10 bases remained unmatched. This chain's CDR3 is CASSPRGQSDNQPQHF. In DNA form, the CDR3 reads TGTGCCAGCAGTCCCCGGGGACAGTCAGACAATCAGCCCCAGCATTTT.

V is TRBV30 and J is TRBJ1-2; D call uncertain. The CDR3 has 12 amino acids. V was cut by 0 bases and J by 6 bases, with 8 bases left in between. Germline values: CDR1 GTSNPN, CDR2 SVGIG (reference sequence). CDR3 sequence (DNA): TGTGCCTGGAGTGTACAGAGGAATGGCTACACCTTC. This codes for CAWSVQRNGYTF.

There are many counts of this clonotype. The rearrangement uses TRBV7-9 and TRBJ2-7; 7 positions agree with TRBD2. Germline V gives CDR1 SEHNR, CDR2 FQNEAQ (reference sequence). The CDR3 spans 14 residues. V lost 5 bases and J lost 2; bases outside the gene matches: 6. CDR3 region: CASSLMGRAYEQYF. CDR3 sequence (DNA): TGTGCCAGCAGCCTGATGGGGAGGGCCTACGAGCAGTACTTC.

This clonotype has at least ten counts. The chain employs TRBV12-3 or TRBV12-4 and TRBJ1-2, with D unclear. The germline V and J ends were trimmed by 6 bases and 3 bases, with 14 bases remaining between them. The CDR3 is 14 amino acids. The CDR3 nucleotides read TGTGCCAGCAGCCGCATTCCCCTTTACTATGGCTACACCTTC. It yields the protein CASSRIPLYYGYTF.

The table lists this clonotype with a few counts. The chain employs TRBV25-1 and TRBJ2-7; 8 positions agree with TRBD2. CDR1 MGHDK and CDR2 SYGVNS come from the germline V gene. V lost 4 bases, J lost 7 bases, and 9 bases stayed unmatched. The CDR3 totals 14 residues. CDR3: CASSARGGVREQYF. CDR3 coding DNA: TGTGCCAGCAGTGCCCGGGGGGGGGTAAGAGAGCAGTACTTC.

This clonotype was seen ten or more times. The rearrangement joins TRBV10-3 to TRBJ2-7; 8 nucleotides align to TRBD1. The V segment lost 2 bases and the J segment 5 bases; nucleotides outside the gene matches: 8. The germline V gene encodes CDR1 ENHRY and CDR2 SYGVKD. CDR3 size: 15 residues. CDR3 amino acids: CAISEGTGGIHEQYF. The CDR3 DNA reads TGTGCCATCAGTGAGGGCACAGGGGGGATTCACGAGCAGTACTTC.

The sample holds many counts of this clonotype. The rearrangement joins TRBV20-1 to TRBJ1-2; a possible D gene is TRBD1 (5 bases). Trimming cost V 3 bases and J 0 bases, with 14 bases left between them. The CDR3 extends over 15 amino acids. From germline, CDR1 is DFQATT and CDR2 SNEGSKA (reference sequence). The CDR3 is CSARSRTSSNYGYTF. The CDR3 region has the DNA TGCAGTGCTAGGTCCAGGACAAGTTCTAACTATGGCTACACCTTC.

The chain has TRBV12-3 or TRBV12-4 and TRBJ2-7; the match to TRBD2 covers 15 bases. The V segment lost 5 bases and the J segment 5 bases; nucleotides outside the gene matches: 4. The CDR3 sequence is 15 residues long. The CDR3 nucleotides read TGTGCCAGCAGTCGGACTAGCGGGGGGGCCGACGAGCAGTACTTC. Translated, it gives CASSRTSGGADEQYF.

This clonotype was detected ten times or more. This chain links TRBV7-6 with TRBJ2-7; possibly TRBD1 for D (6 bases). Looked up from germline, CDR1 is SGHVS and CDR2 is FNYEAQ. The V and J ends lost 8 bases and 3 bases respectively, with 14 bases between them. CDR3 length equals 13 residues. The CDR3 reads CASQLLQGYEQYF. The DNA for the CDR3 is TGTGCCAGCCAACTACTACAGGGCTACGAGCAGTACTTC.

This clonotype showed up many times. The V and J genes are TRBV7-2 and TRBJ1-1, with D possibly matching TRBD1 (6 bases). Trimming removed 0 bases from V and 10 bases from J, with 21 bases in between. The CDR3 loop spans 16 amino acids. CDR1 and CDR2 from the germline V gene are SGHTA and FQGNSA. In DNA form, the CDR3 reads TGTGCCAGCAGCTTAGCCGAAATGAACACGGGGGCTTTAGCTTTCTTT. Translated: CASSLAEMNTGALAFF.

The rearrangement links TRBV27 to TRBJ2-3; TRBD2 matches 8 bases. The CDR3 covers 15 residues. V lost 5 bases to trimming and J lost 2 bases; unmatched junction nucleotides: 6. Germline CDR1 and CDR2: MNHEY and SMNVEV (reference sequence). CDR3 loop: CASSRGGFSTDTQYF. The CDR3 nucleotides are TGTGCCAGCAGTCGCGGGGGGTTCTCCACAGATACGCAGTATTTT.

This clonotype has ten or more counts. The chain employs TRBV30 and TRBJ2-6; 8 nucleotides align to TRBD1. Germline CDR1 GTSNPN, CDR2 SVGIG (reference sequence). The CDR3 length is 15 residues. After removal of 1 base from V and 5 bases from J, the junction contained 4 bases not matched to a gene. CDR3 region: CAWSGQGMRANVLTF. In nucleotides, the CDR3 is TGTGCCTGGAGTGGACAGGGGATGAGGGCCAACGTCCTGACTTTC.